The clone carrying this T cell receptor beta chain has a handful of counts. Its matching antigen is unknown. Sequencing used immunoSEQ v3. Survey-level samples got around 2.1 million read pairs; deep-level samples got roughly 4.5-6.5 million. The repertoire was sequenced with immunoSEQ multiplex PCR; TCRdb's copy has only in-frame clones and lacks some. The table lists 52,000 or so clones, roughly 77% of them singletons. This sample was included in a study of TIL therapy for anti-PD-1-resistant metastatic lung cancer. Background on the study: Median tumor PD-L1 proportion score was roughly 6%. Median tumor mutation burden was roughly 1.5 mutations per megabase. Study-wide results and limits: Treatment-naive, never-smoker and oncogene-addicted patients were overrepresented in this highly selected cohort.

Unmatched junction bases numbered 9, after V lost 3 bases and J lost 5 bases. From germline, CDR1 is SQVTM and CDR2 ANQGSEA. The CDR3 loop spans 14 amino acids. Indicated time point: pre-treatment sample, taken before nivolumab and TIL therapy. The specimen comprised blood, sampled at baseline. This TCR came from a person between 30 and 80 years old with non-small cell lung cancer. The genes are TRBV29-1 and TRBJ1-2; TRBD1 aligns across 7 bases. The CDR3 DNA reads TGCAGCGTTGATCCGTTGGGGACAGAATATGGCTACACCTTC. Residues: CSVDPLGTEYGYTF.